Given below is one T cell receptor (beta chain) in context. Its cognate antigen is unknown. This record comes from a study of radiotherapy plus CTLA-4 blockade in lung cancer. Only in-frame clones appear in the TCRdb table, and some are missing; sequencing was by immunoSEQ multiplex PCR. Here the sample spans about 72,000 clones, roughly three quarters being singletons. The V and J ends lost 1 base and 4 bases, in that order; junction bases with no gene match: 5. Germline lookup yields CDR1 SGHNT and CDR2 YENEEA. This CDR3 comprises 16 residues. Overall study findings and caveats: How blood T cell clones changed early, along with interferon-beta, reportedly forecast response best.

The chain couples TRBV11-3 to TRBJ2-5, with 11 bases lining up with TRBD2. The clonotype comes from a human donor with non-small cell lung cancer who had a complete response to radiotherapy plus ipilimumab. The sample in question was peripheral blood, obtained from a patient treated with radiotherapy plus ipilimumab. The CDR3 sequence is CASSLGASGGPETQYF. In DNA, the CDR3 is TGTGCCAGCAGCTTAGGAGCTAGCGGGGGGCCAGAGACCCAGTACTTC.